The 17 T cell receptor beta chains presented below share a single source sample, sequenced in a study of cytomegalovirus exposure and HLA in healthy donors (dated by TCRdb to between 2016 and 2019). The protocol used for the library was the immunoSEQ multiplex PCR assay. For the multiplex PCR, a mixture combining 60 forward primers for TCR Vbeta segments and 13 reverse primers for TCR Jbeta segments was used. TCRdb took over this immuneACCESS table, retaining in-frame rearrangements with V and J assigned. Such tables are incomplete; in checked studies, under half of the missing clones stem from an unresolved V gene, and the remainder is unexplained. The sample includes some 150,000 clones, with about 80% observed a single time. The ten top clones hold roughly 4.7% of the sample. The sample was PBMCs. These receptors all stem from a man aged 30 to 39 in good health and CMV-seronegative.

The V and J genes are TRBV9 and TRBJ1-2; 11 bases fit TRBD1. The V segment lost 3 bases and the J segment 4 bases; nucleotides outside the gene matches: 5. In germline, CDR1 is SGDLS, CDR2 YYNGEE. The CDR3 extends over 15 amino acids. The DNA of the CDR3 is TGTGCCAGCAGCGCCTCGGGACAGGGGGGCTATGGCTACACCTTC. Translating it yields CASSASGQGGYGYTF.

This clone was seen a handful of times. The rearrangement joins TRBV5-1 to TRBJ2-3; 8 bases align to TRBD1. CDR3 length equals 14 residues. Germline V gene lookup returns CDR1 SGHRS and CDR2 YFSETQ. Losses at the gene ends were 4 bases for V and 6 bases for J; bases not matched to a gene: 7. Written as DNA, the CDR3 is TGCGCCAGCAGCCCGGGACAGGCCTGGGATACGCAGTATTTT. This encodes CASSPGQAWDTQYF.

The CDR3: CASSLSFGTASYEQYF. The CDR3 DNA sequence: TGTGCCAGCAGTCTGAGCTTCGGGACAGCTAGCTACGAGCAGTACTTC. The chain couples TRBV28 to TRBJ2-7; 7 nucleotides agree with TRBD1. Germline CDR1 is MDHEN and CDR2 is SYDVKM. V lost 5 bases and J lost 3; bases outside the gene matches: 13. This CDR3 contains 16 residues.

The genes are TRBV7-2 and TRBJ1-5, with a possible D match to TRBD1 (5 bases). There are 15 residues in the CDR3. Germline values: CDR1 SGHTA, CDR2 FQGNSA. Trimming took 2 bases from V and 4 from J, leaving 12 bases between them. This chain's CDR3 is CASSLIRGTNQPQHF. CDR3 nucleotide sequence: TGTGCCAGCAGCTTAATAAGGGGAACGAATCAGCCCCAGCATTTT.

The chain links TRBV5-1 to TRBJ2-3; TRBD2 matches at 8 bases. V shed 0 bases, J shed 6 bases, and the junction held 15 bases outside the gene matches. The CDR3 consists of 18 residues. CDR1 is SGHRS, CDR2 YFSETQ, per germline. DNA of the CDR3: TGCGCCAGCAGCTTGGAGGTTTTAGCGGGACCCAACTTCGATACGCAGTATTTT. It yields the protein CASSLEVLAGPNFDTQYF.

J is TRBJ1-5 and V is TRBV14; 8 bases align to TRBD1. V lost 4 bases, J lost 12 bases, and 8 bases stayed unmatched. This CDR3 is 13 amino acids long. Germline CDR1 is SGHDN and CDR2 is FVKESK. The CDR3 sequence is CASSPDRGRGQHF. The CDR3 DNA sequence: TGTGCCAGCAGCCCAGACAGGGGCAGGGGCCAGCATTTT.

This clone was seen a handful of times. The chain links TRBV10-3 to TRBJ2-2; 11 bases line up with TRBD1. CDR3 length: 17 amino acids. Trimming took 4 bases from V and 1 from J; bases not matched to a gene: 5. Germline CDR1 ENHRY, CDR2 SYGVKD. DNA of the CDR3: TGTGCCATCAGTGTAAAGGGACAGGGGGTGAACACCGGGGAGCTGTTTTTT. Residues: CAISVKGQGVNTGELFF.

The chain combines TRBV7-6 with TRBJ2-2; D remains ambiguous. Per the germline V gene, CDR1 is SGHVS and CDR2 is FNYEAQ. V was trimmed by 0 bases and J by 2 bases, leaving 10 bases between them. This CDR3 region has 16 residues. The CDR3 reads CASSLAEITNTGELFF. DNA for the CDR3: TGTGCCAGCAGCTTAGCGGAGATTACCAACACCGGGGAGCTGTTTTTT.

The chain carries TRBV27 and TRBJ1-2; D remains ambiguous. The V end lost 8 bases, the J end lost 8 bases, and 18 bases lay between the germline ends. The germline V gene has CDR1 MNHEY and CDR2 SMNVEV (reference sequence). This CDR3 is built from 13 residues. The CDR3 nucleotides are TGTGCCAGCTGTACGACCGGTACGGGGGGCTACACCTTC. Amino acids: CASCTTGTGGYTF.

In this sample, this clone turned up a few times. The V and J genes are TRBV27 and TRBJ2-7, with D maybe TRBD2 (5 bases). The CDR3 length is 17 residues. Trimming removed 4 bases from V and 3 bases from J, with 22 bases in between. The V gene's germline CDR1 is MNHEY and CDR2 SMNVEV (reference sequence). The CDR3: CASSSLRGYDEYYEQYF. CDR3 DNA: TGTGCCAGCAGTTCCCTTCGAGGGTACGACGAGTACTACGAGCAGTACTTC.

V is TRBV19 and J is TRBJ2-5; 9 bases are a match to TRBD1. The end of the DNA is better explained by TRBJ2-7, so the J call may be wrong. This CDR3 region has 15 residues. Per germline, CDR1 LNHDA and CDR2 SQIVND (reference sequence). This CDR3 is CASSIGTGSSYEQYF. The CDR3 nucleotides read TGTGCCAGTAGTATTGGGACAGGGAGCTCCTACGAGCAGTACTTC.

The CDR3 loop reads CAWNVGTGVFNQPQHF. In DNA form, the CDR3 reads TGTGCCTGGAATGTCGGGACAGGTGTATTCAATCAGCCCCAGCATTTT. The rearrangement joins TRBV30 to TRBJ1-5, with 8 bases aligning to TRBD1. CDR3 length: 16 residues. Germline CDR1 GTSNPN, CDR2 SVGIG (reference sequence). Trimming removed 4 bases from V and 3 bases from J; junction bases left unmatched: 11.

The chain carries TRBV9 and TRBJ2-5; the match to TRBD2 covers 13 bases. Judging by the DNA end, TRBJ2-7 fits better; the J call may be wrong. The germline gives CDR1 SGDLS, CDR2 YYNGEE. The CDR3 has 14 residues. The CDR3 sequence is CASSGGLAGYEQYF. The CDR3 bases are TGTGCCAGCAGCGGGGGACTAGCGGGATACGAGCAGTACTTC.

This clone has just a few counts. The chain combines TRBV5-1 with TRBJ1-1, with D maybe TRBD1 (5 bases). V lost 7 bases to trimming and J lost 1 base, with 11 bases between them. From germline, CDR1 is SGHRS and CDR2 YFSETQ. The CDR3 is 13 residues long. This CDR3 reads CASGGGPNTEAFF. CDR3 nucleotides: TGCGCCAGCGGGGGGGGACCGAACACTGAAGCTTTCTTT.

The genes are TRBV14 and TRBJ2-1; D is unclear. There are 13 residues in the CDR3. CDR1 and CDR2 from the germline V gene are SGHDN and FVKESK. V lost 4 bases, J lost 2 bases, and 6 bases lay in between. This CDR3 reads CASSLTTYNEQFF. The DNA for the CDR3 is TGTGCCAGCAGCCTAACTACCTACAATGAGCAGTTCTTC.

The CDR3 DNA reads as TGTGCCAGCAGCCTCAGGGGGGGAAACACCATATATTTT. Translating gives CASSLRGGNTIYF. This sequence joins TRBV11-2 and TRBJ1-3; the match to TRBD1 covers 7 bases. The CDR3 length is 13 residues. The V gene end was trimmed by 5 bases and the J gene end by 4 bases; junction bases not matched to a gene: 2. Per the germline V gene, CDR1 is SGHAT and CDR2 is FQNNGV.

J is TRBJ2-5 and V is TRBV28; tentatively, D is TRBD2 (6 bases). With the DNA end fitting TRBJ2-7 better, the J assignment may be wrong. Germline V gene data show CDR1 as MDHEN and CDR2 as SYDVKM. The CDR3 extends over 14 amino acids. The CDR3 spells CASREGSGRYEQYF. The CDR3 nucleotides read TGTGCCAGCAGGGAGGGGAGCGGGCGATACGAGCAGTACTTC.